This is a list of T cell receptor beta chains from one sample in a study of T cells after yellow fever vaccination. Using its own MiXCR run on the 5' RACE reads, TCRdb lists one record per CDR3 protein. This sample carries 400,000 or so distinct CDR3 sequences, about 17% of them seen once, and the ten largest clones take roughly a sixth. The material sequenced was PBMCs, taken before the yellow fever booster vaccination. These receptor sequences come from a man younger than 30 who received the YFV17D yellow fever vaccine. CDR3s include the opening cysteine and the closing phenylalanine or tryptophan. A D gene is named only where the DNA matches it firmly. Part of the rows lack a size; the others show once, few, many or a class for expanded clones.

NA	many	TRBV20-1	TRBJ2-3	TGCAGTGCCGAAGCGAGGGGGGGCCACCGCACAGATACGCAGTATTTT	CSAEARGGHRTDTQYF
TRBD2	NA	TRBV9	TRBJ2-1	TGTGCCAGCAGCGTAGCGGCGGGGGGAAACAATGAGCAGTTCTTC	CASSVAAGGNNEQFF
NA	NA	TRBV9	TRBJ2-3	TGTGCCAGCAGCGCAGGTCCGGGAGATACGCAGTATTTT	CASSAGPGDTQYF
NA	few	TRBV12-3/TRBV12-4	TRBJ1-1	TGTGCCAGCAGTTTTAGGTTCGGGAAGGGTAACACTGAAGCTTTCTTT	CASSFRFGKGNTEAFF
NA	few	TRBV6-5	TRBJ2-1	TGTGCCAGCGGCCGGGACAACTCCTACAATGAGCAGTTCTTC	CASGRDNSYNEQFF
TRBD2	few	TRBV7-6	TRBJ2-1	TGTGCCAGCAGCTTAGCTTTGGTATATAGCGGGGTTTCCTACAATGAGCAGTTCTTC	CASSLALVYSGVSYNEQFF
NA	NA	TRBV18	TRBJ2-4	TGTGCCAGCTCACCACCTATGACGAAAAACATTCAGTACTTC	CASSPPMTKNIQYF
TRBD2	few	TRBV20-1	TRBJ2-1	TGCAGTGCTGGGACTAGCGGGGGGGCTGGGGAGCAGTTCTTC	CSAGTSGGAGEQFF
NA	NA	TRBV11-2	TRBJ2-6	TGTGCCAGCAGATACACAGGGGGGGACTCTGGGGCCAACGTCCTGACTTTC	CASRYTGGDSGANVLTF
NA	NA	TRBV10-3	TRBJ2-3	TGTGCCTCCTTAGGAAGTCGCACAGATACGCAGTATTTT	CASLGSRTDTQYF
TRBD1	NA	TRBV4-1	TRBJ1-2	TGCGCCAGCAGCCACGAGGGACAGGGAAGTTATGGCTACACCTTC	CASSHEGQGSYGYTF
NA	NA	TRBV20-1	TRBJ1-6	TGCAGTGCTAGAGATCTTTCAGACGGGTCCCAAAATTCACCCCTCCACTTT	CSARDLSDGSQNSPLHF
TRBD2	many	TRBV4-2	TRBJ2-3	TGTGCCAGCAGCCAACTGGCGGGGGGATCAGATACGCAGTATTTT	CASSQLAGGSDTQYF
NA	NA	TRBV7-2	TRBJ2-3	TGTGCCAGCAGCTGGGGTCTCGGGGATACGCAGTATTTT	CASSWGLGDTQYF
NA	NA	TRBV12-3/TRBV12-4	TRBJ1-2	TGTGCCAGCAGTCACACCCGGACGCAAGACGACGGTGGCTACACCTTC	CASSHTRTQDDGGYTF
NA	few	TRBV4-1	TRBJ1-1	TGCGCCAGCAGCCAAGACAGCTCGCAGACGAACACTGAAGCTTTCTTT	CASSQDSSQTNTEAFF
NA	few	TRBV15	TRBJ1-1	TGTGCCACCGGGAGGACAGTGGGGATGAACACTGAAGCTTTCTTT	CATGRTVGMNTEAFF
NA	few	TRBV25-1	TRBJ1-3	TGTGCCAGCAGCTTCGCCGGAGTCACCATATATTTT	CASSFAGVTIYF
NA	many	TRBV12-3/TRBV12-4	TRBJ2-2	TGTGCCAGCAGTTTAGCCCTGGATAGCGTGGCCACCGGGGAGCTGTTTTTT	CASSLALDSVATGELFF
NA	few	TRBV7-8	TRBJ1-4	TGTGCCAGCAGTTCTCTCGGTAATGAAAAACTGTTTTTT	CASSSLGNEKLFF
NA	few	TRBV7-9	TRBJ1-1	TGTGCCAGCAGCCCGAAGACAGGAGTTATGAACACTGAAGCTTTCTTT	CASSPKTGVMNTEAFF
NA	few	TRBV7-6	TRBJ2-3	TGTGCCAGCAGCATAGTACAGGGTCGGGCGGCAGATACGCAGTATTTT	CASSIVQGRAADTQYF
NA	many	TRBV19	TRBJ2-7	TGTGCCAGTAGTATGTTTTCTGAGGAACGGCCCCTAAGGAAACAGTACTTC	CASSMFSEERPLRKQYF
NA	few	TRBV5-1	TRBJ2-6	TGCGCCAGCACCACCCCCTGGGATAACCTCGACCAGCCTGGGGCCAACGTCCTGACTTTC	CASTTPWDNLDQPGANVLTF
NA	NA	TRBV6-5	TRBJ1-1	TGTGCCAGCAGACCCCCCGGACAGTGGGGAGCTGAAGCTTTCTTT	CASRPPGQWGAEAFF
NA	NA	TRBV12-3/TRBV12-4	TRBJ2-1	TGTGCCAGCAGACGTGGGGTAGAAACCTATGAGCAGTTCTTC	CASRRGVETYEQFF
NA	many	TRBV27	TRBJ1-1	TGTGCCAGTCGGGATGATGTGAACACTGAAGCTTTCTTT	CASRDDVNTEAFF
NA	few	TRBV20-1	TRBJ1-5	TGCAGTGCTTGGCGCCGCGCCTGGAATCAGCCCCAGCATTTT	CSAWRRAWNQPQHF
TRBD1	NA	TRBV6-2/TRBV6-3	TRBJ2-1	TGTGCCAGCAGAGACAGGGTAGAGAGCAATGAGCAGTTCTTC	CASRDRVESNEQFF
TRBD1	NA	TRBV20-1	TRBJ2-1	TGCAGTGCCGTGGGACAGGGCACTTACAATGAGCAGTTCTTC	CSAVGQGTYNEQFF
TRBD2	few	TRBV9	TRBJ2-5	TGTGCCAGCAGCGCCGGGACTAGCGGGGTAGGAGAGACCCAGTACTTC	CASSAGTSGVGETQYF
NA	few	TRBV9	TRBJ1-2	TGTGCCAGCAGCGTAGAGATCCCCAATGGCTACACCTTC	CASSVEIPNGYTF
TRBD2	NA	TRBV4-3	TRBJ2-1	TGCGCCAGCAGCCAAGACGGTAGCGGGGGATACAATGAGCAGTTCTTC	CASSQDGSGGYNEQFF
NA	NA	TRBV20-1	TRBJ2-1	TGCAGTGCAACTGAAAACAGGGTCGGTGAGCAGTTCTTC	CSATENRVGEQFF
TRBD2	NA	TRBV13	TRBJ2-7	TGTGCCAGCAGCTTAGGCCGACTAGCGGCCGAGCAGTACTTC	CASSLGRLAAEQYF
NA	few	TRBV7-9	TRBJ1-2	TGTGCCAGCAGCTCCCTAGAGTATGGCTACACCTTC	CASSSLEYGYTF
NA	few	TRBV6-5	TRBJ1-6	TGTGCCAGCAGAACTTCGGGTCGGTCACCCCTCCACTTT	CASRTSGRSPLHF
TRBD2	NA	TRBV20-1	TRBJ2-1	TGCAGTACCTTCTCCGAGCGGGGAGCCCTGGGGAAGCAGTTCTTC	CSTFSERGALGKQFF
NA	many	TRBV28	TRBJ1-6	TGTGCCAGCAGACTCGGGGGGGGAAGCTCCTATAATTCACCCCTCCACTTT	CASRLGGGSSYNSPLHF
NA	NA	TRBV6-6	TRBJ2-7	TGTGCCAGCAATTCTGGGCCACGGGCCTCCTACGAGCAGTACTTC	CASNSGPRASYEQYF
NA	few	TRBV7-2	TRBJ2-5	TGTGCCAGCAGCGTACGTGCGTACCAAGAGACCCAGTACTTC	CASSVRAYQETQYF
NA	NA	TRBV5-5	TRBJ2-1	TGTGCCAGCAGCTGGGGGACATACTCCTACAATGAGCAGTTCTTC	CASSWGTYSYNEQFF
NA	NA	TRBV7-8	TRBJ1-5	TGTGCCAGCAGCTTATTATCCCCCCGGCTGAGCAATCAGCCCCAGCATTTT	CASSLLSPRLSNQPQHF
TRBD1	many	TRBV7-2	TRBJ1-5	TGTGCCAGCAGCCTCCGACAGGGCGATCAGCCCCAGCATTTT	CASSLRQGDQPQHF
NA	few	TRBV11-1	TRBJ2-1	TGTGCCAGCAGCCCCCGGCGGCGGGTGGAGCAGTTCTTC	CASSPRRRVEQFF
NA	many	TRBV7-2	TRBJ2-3	TGTGCCAGCAGCCCGGGACTGATCACAGATACGCAGTATTTT	CASSPGLITDTQYF
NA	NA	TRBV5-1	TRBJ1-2	TGCGCCAGCAGCTTATATGGAGGGGGTTTCTATGGCTACACCTTC	CASSLYGGGFYGYTF
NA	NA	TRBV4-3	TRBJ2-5	TGCGCCAGCAGCCAAGAAAGGCTAGGGGGTTTGGAGACCCAGTACTTC	CASSQERLGGLETQYF
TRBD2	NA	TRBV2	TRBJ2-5	TGTGCCAGCGGGAGGGCCTGGGAGGAGACCCAGTACTTC	CASGRAWEETQYF
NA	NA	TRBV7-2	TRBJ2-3	TGTGCCAGCAGCGCCTACCATACGCAGTATTTT	CASSAYHTQYF
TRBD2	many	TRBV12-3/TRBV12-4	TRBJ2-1	TGTGCCAGCAGGGGGACTAGCGGGGGTAAGAATGAGCAGTTCTTC	CASRGTSGGKNEQFF
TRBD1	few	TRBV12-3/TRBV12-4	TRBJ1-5	TGTGCCAGCAGGGACAGGGGGAGGCAGCCCCAGCATTTT	CASRDRGRQPQHF
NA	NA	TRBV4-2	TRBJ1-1	TGTGCCAGCAGCCAAGGCGTCGGTAAGGACACTGAAGCTTTCTTT	CASSQGVGKDTEAFF
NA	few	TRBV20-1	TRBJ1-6	TGCAGTGCTAGAGTTTCAGAGGTTTCACCCCTCCACTTT	CSARVSEVSPLHF
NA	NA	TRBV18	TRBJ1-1	TGTGCCAGCTCACCACAGGGATCGGGTGAAGCTTTCTTT	CASSPQGSGEAFF
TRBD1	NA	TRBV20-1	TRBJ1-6	TGCAGTGCTAGAGGGACAGGAACGGATCCCCTCCACTTT	CSARGTGTDPLHF
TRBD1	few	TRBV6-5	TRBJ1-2	TGTGCCAGCAGCTTTTGGACAGGGGGGTCCCTAAACTATGGCTACACCTTC	CASSFWTGGSLNYGYTF
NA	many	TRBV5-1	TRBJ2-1	TGCGCCAGCAGCTTGGGCAGCCCCTACAATGAGCAGTTCTTC	CASSLGSPYNEQFF
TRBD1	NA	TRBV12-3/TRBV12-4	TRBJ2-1	TGTGCCAGCAGACAACTCGGGACAGGCAACAATGAGCAGTTCTTC	CASRQLGTGNNEQFF